The text below deals with one T cell receptor (beta chain). The data were taken from a study of immune evolution from preneoplasia to lung adenocarcinoma. Only in-frame clones appear in the TCRdb table, and some are missing; sequencing was by immunoSEQ multiplex PCR. Of 7,400 or so clones in the sample, more than 75% were seen once. CDR3 length equals 14 residues. The germline CDR1 and CDR2 sequences are WNHNN and SYGVQD (reference sequence). The junction had 8 bases not matched to a gene; V was cut back by 9 bases and J by 4 bases. Patients had resection in Japan or China between the mid-2010s and the late 2010s.

The TCR originated in a person in their 70s with lung adenocarcinoma. Sample: FFPE adjacent normal lung tissue. This chain links TRBV10-1 with TRBJ2-2; 7 positions match TRBD1. The chain's CDR3 is CASWGTAPTGELFF. DNA of the CDR3: TGCGCCAGTTGGGGGACAGCACCCACCGGGGAGCTGTTTTTT.